This record concerns one T cell receptor (beta chain) sequence. Its specificity is not known. Healthy bone marrow donors formed the donor group. The sample belongs to a study of cytomegalovirus exposure and HLA in healthy donors. General study results and limits: Researchers reported in a later analysis that a missense DCLRE1C variant was tied to TCR beta V- and J-gene trimming.

PCR was performed using 60 Vbeta and 13 Jbeta primers. In the source study's methods: Later work found approximately 87 million unique TCR beta chains, with roughly 11 million shared. Profiling relied on immunoSEQ multiplex PCR, and the TCRdb table lists in-frame clones only, not all of them. The V and J calls and clone size are taken from that table; D and trimming were inferred from the DNA. This table has tens of thousands of clones, less than 80% appearing once. Germline V lookup: CDR1 SGHRS, CDR2 YFSETQ. The V and J ends lost 0 bases and 4 bases, in that order; junction bases with no gene match: 11. CDR3 length equals 17 residues.

The origin of this receptor is a woman aged 45-60 years in good health and CMV-seronegative. V is TRBV5-1 and J is TRBJ2-3; TRBD2 agrees at 7 bases. The sample comprised PBMCs. CDR3: CASSLVASGLGADTQYF. The CDR3 region has the DNA TGCGCCAGCAGCTTGGTCGCTAGCGGCCTGGGGGCAGATACGCAGTATTTT. The full variable domain, rest sourced from reference TRBV5-1 and TRBJ2-3, is KAGVTQTPRYLIKTRGQQVTLSCSPISGHRSVSWYQQTPGQGLQFLFEYFSETQRNKGNFPGRFSGRQFSNSRSEMNVSTLELGDSALYLCASSLVASGLGADTQYFGPGTRLTVL.